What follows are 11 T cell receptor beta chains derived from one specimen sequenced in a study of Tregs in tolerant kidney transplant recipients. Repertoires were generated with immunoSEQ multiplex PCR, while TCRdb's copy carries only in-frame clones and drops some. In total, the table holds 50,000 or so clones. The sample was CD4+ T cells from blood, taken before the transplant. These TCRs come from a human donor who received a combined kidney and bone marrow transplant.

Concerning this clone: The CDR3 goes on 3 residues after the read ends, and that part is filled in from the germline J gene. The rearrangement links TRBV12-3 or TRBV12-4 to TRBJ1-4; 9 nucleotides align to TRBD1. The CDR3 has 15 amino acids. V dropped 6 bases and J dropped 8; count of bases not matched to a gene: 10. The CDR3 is CASSPTGGQWEKLFF. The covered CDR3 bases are TGTGCCAGCAGCCCAACAGGGGGCCAGTGGGAAAAA.

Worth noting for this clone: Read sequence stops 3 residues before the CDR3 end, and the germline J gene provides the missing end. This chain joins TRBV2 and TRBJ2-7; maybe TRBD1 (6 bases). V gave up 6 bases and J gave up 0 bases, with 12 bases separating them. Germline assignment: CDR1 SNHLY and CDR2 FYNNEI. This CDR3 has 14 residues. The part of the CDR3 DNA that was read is TGTGCCAGCAGGATCAACAGGGTCTCCTACGAG. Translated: CASRINRVSYE. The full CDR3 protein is CASRINRVSYEQYF.

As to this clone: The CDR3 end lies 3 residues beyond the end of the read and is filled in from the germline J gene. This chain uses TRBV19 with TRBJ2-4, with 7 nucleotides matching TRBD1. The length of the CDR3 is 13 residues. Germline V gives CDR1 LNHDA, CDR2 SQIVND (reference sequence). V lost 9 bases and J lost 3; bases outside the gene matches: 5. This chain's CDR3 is CARRAGGKNIQYF. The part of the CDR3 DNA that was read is TGTGCCAGGCGGGCAGGGGGCAAAAACATT.

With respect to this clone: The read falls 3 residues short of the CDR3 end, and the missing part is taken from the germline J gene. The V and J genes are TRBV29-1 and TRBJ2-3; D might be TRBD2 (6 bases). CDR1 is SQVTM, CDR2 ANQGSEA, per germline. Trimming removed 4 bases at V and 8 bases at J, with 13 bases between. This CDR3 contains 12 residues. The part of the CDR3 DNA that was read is TGCAGCGTTGCCCCAATGGGGGGTACG. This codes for CSVAPMGGT. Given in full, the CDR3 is CSVAPMGGTQYF.

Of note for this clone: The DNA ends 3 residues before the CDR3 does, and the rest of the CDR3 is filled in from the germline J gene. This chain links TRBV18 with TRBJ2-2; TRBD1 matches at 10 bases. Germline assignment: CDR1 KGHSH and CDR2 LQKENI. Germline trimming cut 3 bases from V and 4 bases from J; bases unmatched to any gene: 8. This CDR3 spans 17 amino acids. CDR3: CASSPLTGGRITGELFF. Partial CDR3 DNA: TGTGCCAGCTCACCGCTGACAGGGGGCCGGATCACCGGGGAG.

The part of the CDR3 DNA that was read is TGTGCCAGCAGCCCCGGACAGTCAGTG. Protein: CASSPGQSV. The full CDR3 protein reads CASSPGQSVAFF. The genes are TRBV7-9 and TRBJ1-1; maybe TRBD1 (6 bases). From the germline J gene comes the end of the CDR3, since the read stops 3 residues before it. From germline, CDR1 is SEHNR and CDR2 FQNEAQ (reference sequence). The CDR3 is made up of 12 amino acids.

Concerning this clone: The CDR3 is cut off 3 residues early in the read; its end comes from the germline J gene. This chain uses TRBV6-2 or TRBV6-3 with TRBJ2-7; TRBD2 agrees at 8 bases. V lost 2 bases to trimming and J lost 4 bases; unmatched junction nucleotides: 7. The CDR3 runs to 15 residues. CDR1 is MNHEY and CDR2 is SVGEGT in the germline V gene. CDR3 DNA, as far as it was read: TGTGCCAGCAGTTACAAAGCGGGAGAAAGGTACGAG. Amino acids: CASSYKAGERYE. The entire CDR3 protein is CASSYKAGERYEQYF.

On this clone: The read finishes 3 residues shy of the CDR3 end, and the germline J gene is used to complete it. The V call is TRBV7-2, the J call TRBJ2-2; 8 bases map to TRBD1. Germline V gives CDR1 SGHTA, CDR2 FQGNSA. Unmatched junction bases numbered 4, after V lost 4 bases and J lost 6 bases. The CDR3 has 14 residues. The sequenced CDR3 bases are TGTGCCAGCAGCTGGACAGGGTTCGCCGGGGAG. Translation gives CASSWTGFAGE. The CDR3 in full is CASSWTGFAGELFF.

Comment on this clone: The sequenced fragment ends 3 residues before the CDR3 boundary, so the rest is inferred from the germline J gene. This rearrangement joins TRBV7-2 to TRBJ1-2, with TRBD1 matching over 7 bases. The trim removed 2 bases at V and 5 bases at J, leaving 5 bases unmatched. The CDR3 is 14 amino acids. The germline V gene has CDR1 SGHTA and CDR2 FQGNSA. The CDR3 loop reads CASSLSTGKYGYTF. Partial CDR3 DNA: TGTGCCAGCAGCTTATCGACAGGGAAGTATGGC.

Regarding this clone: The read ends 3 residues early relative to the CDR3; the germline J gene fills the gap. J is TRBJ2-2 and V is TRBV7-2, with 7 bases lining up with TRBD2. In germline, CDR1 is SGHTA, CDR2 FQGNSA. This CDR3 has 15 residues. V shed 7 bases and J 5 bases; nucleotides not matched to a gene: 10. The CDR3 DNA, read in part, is TGTGCCAGCACTGGGGGGGGGATTGGGACCGGGGAG. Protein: CASTGGGIGTGE. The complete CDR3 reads CASTGGGIGTGELFF.

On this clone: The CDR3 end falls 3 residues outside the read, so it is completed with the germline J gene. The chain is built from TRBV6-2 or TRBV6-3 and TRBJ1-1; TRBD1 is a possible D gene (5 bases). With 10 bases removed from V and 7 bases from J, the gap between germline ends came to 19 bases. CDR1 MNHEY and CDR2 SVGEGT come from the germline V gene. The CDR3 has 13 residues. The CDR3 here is CAIHGGYALEAFF. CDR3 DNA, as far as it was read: TGTGCCATCCACGGGGGTTACGCCCTTGAA.